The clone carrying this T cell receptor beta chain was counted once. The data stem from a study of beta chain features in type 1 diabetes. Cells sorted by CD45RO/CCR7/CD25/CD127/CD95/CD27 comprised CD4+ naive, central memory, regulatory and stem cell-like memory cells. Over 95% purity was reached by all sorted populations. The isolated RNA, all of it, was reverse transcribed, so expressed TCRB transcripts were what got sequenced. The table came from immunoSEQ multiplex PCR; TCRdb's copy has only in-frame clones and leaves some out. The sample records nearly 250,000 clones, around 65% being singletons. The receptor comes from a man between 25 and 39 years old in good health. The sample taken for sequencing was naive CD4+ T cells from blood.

CDR3 sequence (DNA): TGTGCCAGCAGTTACGGACAGGGGGACGGCTACGAGCAGTACTTC. Amino acids: CASSYGQGDGYEQYF. The V call is TRBV6-6, the J call TRBJ2-7; 10 nucleotides line up with TRBD1. The germline V gene encodes CDR1 MNHNY and CDR2 SVGAGI (reference sequence). This CDR3 has 15 residues. Losses at the gene ends were 2 bases for V and 3 bases for J; bases not matched to a gene: 4.